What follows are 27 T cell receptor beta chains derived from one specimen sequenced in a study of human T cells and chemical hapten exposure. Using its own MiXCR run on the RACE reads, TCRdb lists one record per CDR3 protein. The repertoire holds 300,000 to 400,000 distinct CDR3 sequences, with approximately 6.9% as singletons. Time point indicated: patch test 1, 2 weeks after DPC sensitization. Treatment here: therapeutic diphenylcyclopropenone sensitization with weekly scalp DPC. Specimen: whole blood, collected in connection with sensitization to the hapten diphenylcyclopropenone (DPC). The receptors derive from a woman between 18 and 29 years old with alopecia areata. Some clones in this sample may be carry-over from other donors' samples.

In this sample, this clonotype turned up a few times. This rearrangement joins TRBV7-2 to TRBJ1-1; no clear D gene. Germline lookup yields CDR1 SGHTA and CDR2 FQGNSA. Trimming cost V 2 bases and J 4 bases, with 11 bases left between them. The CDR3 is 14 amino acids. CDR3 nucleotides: TGTGCCAGCAGCTTATTATCTGGAGTCACTGAAGCTTTCTTT. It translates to CASSLLSGVTEAFF.

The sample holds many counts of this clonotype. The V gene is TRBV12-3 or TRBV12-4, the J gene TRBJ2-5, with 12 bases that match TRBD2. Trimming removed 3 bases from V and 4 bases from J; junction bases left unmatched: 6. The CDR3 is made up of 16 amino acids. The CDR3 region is CASSFLAGGHGETQYF. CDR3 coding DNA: TGTGCCAGCAGTTTTCTAGCGGGGGGGCATGGAGAGACCCAGTACTTC.

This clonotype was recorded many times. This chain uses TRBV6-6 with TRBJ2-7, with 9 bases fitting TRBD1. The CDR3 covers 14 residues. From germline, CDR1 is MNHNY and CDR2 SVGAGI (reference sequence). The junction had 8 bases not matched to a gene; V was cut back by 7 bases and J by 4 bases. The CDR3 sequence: CASIQADRGYEQYF. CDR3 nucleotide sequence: TGTGCCAGCATTCAAGCGGACAGGGGATACGAGCAGTACTTC.

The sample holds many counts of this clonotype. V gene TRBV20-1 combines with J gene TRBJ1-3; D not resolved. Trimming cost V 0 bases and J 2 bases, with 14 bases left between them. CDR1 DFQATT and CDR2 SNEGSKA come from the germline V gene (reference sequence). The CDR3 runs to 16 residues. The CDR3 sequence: CSARDLGSRPGNTIYF. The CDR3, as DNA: TGCAGTGCTAGAGATTTGGGAAGTAGGCCTGGAAACACCATATATTTT.

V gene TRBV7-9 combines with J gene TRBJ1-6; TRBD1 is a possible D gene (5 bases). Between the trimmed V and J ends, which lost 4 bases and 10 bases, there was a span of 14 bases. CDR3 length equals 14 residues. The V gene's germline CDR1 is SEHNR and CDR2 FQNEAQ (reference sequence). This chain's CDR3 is CASSSMGQGSPLHF. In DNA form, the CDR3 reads TGTGCCAGCAGCTCGATGGGGCAGGGATCACCCCTCCACTTT.

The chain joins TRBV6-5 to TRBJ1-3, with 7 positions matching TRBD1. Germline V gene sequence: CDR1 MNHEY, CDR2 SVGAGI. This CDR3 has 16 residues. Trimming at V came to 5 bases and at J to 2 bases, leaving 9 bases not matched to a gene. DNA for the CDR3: TGTGCCAGCAGTCCCAGTCCAGGGGGGGCTGGAAACACCATATATTTT. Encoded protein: CASSPSPGGAGNTIYF.

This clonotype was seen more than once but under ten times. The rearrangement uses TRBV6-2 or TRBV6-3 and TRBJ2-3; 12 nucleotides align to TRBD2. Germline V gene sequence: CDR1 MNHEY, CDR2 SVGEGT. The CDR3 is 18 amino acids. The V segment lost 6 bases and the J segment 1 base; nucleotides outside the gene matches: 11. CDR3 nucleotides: TGTGCCAGCAGGAGTGCTAGCGGGGGGGCCAGCGGCACAGATACGCAGTATTTT. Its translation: CASRSASGGASGTDTQYF.

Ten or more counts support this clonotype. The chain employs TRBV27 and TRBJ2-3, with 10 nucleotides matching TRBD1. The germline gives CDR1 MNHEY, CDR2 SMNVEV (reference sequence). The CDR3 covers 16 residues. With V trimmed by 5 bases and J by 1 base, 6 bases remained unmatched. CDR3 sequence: CASSPRGQGGTDTQYF. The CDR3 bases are TGTGCCAGCAGTCCCCGTGGACAGGGGGGCACAGATACGCAGTATTTT.

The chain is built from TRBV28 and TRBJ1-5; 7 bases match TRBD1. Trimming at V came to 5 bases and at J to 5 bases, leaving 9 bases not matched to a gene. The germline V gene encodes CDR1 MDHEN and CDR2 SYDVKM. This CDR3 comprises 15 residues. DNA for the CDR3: TGTGCCAGCAGTCGTGGGACAGCCACCTATCAGCCCCAGCATTTT. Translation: CASSRGTATYQPQHF.

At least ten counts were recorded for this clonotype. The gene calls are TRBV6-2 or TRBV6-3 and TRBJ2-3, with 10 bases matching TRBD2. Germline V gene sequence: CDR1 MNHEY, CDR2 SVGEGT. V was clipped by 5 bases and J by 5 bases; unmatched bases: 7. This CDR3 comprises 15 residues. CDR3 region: CASSRSGGAVDTQYF. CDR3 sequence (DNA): TGTGCCAGCAGTCGGAGCGGGGGGGCCGTAGATACGCAGTATTTT.

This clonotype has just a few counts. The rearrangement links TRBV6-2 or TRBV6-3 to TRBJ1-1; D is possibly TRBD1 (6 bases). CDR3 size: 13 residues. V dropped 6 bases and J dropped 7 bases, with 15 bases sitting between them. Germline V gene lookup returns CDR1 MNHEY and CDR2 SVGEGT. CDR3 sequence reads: CASSRNRAGEAFF. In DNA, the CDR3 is TGTGCCAGCAGCCGCAACAGGGCTGGTGAAGCTTTCTTT.

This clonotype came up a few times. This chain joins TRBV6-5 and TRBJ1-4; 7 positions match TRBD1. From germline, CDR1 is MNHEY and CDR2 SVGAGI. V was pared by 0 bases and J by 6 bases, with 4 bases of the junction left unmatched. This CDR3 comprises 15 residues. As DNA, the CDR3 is TGTGCCAGCAGTTACTCGAGAACAGGGGATGAAAAACTGTTTTTT. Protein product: CASSYSRTGDEKLFF.

CDR3 sequence reads: CASSLRRAIGPPDTQYF. For the CDR3, the DNA is TGTGCCAGCAGCTTAAGACGGGCCATAGGACCCCCAGATACGCAGTATTTT. The V call is TRBV7-9, the J call TRBJ2-3; D uncertain. Trimming took 2 bases from V and 4 from J, leaving 19 bases between them. The CDR3 is 17 residues long. Germline V gene sequence: CDR1 SEHNR, CDR2 FQNEAQ (reference sequence).

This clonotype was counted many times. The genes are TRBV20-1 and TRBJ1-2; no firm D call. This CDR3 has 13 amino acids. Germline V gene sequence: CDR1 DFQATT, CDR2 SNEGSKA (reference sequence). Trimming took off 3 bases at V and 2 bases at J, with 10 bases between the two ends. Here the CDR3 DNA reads TGCAGTGCTAGCCGCGACATGAACTATGGCTACACCTTC. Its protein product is CSASRDMNYGYTF.

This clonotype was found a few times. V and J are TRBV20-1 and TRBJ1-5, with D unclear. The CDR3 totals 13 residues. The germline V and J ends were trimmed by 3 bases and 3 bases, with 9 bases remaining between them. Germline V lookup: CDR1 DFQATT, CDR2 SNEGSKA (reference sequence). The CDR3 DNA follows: TGCAGTGCTAGGGGAGAAACCAATCAGCCCCAGCATTTT. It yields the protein CSARGETNQPQHF.

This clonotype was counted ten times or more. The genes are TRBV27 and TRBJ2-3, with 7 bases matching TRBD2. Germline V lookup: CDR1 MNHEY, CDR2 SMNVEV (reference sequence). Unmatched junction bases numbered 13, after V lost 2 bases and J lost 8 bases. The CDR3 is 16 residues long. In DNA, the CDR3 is TGTGCCAGCAGTTTACCCGGACTAGGCCCCCCGCGTACGCAGTATTTT. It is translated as CASSLPGLGPPRTQYF.

CDR3 amino acids: CASSPGDRAGANVLTF. CDR3 nucleotide sequence: TGTGCCAGCAGTCCCGGGGACAGGGCCGGGGCCAACGTCCTGACTTTC. The chain uses TRBV28 and TRBJ2-6, with 9 bases identical to TRBD1. Germline assignment: CDR1 MDHEN and CDR2 SYDVKM. V shed 5 bases, J shed 4 bases, and the junction held 6 bases outside the gene matches. CDR3 length: 16 residues.

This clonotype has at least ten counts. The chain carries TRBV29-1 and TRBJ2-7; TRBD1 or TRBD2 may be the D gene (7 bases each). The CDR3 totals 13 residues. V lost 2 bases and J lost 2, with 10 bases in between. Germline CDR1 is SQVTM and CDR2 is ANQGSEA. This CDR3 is CSVEPGGAYEQYF. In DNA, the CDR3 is TGCAGCGTTGAACCAGGGGGGGCCTACGAGCAGTACTTC.

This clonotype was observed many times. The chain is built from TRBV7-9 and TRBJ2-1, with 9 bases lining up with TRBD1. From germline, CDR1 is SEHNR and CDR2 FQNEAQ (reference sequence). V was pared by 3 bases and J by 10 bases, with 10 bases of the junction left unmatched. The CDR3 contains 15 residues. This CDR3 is CASSFRTGDPEEQFF. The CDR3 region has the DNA TGTGCCAGCAGCTTCCGGACAGGGGATCCAGAAGAGCAGTTCTTC.

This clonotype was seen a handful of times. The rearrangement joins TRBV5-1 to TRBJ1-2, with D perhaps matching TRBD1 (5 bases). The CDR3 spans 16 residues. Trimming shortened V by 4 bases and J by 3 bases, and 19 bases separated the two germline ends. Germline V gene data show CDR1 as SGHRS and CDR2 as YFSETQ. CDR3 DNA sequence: TGCGCCAGCAGCCCGGACATAGGGCTTCCTGACTATGGCTACACCTTC. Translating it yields CASSPDIGLPDYGYTF.

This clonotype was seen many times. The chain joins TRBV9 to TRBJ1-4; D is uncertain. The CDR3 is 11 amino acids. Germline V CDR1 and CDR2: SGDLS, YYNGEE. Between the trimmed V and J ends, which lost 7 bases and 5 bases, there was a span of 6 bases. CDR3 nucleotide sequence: TGTGCCAGCGGGGAAAATGAAAAACTGTTTTTT. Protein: CASGENEKLFF.

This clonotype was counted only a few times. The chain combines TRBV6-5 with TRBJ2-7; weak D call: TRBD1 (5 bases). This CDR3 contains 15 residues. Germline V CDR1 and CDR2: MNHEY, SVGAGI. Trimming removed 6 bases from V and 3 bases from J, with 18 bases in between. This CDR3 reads CASSPMAGNRYEQYF. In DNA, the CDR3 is TGTGCCAGCAGCCCCATGGCAGGGAACCGCTACGAGCAGTACTTC.

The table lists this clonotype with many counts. The CDR3 is CASSLRQGGHGYTF. DNA of the CDR3: TGTGCCAGCAGCTTGAGACAGGGTGGACATGGCTACACCTTC. The chain recombines TRBV11-2 with TRBJ1-2, with 7 positions matching TRBD1. J gave up 6 bases and V 3 bases, and 7 bases lay outside the gene matches. CDR3 length: 14 amino acids. The germline V gene encodes CDR1 SGHAT and CDR2 FQNNGV.

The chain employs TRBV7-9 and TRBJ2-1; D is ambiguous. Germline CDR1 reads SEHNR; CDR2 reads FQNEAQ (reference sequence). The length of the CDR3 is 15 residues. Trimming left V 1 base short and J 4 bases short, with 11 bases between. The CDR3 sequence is CASSLDLRIYNEQFF. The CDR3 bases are TGTGCCAGCAGCTTAGATTTAAGGATATACAATGAGCAGTTCTTC.

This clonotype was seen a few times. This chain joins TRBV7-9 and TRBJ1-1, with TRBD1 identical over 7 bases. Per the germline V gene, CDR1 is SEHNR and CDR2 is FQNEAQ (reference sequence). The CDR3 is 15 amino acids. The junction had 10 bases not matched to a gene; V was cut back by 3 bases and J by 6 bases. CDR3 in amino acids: CASSLNTGEGAEAFF. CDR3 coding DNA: TGTGCCAGCAGCTTGAATACAGGGGAAGGCGCTGAAGCTTTCTTT.

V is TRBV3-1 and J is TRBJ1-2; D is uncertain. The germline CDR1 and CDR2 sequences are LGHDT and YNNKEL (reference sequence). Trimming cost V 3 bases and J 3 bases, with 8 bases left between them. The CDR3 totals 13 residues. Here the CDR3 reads CASSHRVDYGYTF. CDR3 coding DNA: TGTGCCAGCAGCCATCGGGTCGACTATGGCTACACCTTC. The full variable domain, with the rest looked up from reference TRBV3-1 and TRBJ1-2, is DTAVSQTPKYLVTQMGNDKSIKCEQNLGHDTMYWYKQDSKKFLKIMFSYNNKELIINETVPNRFSPKSPDKAHLNLHINSLELGDSAVYFCASSHRVDYGYTFGSGTRLTVV.

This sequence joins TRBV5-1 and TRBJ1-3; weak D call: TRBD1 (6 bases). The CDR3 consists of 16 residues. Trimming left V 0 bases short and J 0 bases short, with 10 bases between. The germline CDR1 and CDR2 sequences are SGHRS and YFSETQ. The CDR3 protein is CASSLEGGYSGNTIYF. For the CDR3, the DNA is TGCGCCAGCAGCTTGGAAGGGGGTTACTCTGGAAACACCATATATTTT.